These T cell receptor beta chains were read from a single sample in a study of OX40 agonist ivuxolimab in advanced cancers. TCRdb keeps only in-frame clones here, not all; method: immunoSEQ multiplex PCR. The sample has under 80,000 clones, approximately 86% seen once; the top ten hold just over 2%. Sample: CD4+ or CD8+ T cells sorted from blood, taken in a trial of the OX40 agonist ivuxolimab. The receptors come from an adult with an advanced solid tumor such as melanoma, head and neck, liver or kidney cancer. CDR3s include the opening cysteine and the closing phenylalanine or tryptophan. D genes are given only for firm matches. For some rows the clone size is stated as once, few or many, or as a class when expanded; others skip it.

TRBJ1-1 - TRBV6-1 - TGTGCCAGCAGTAGGGACACACAGAACACTGAAGCTTTCTTT CASSRDTQNTEAFF
TRBJ2-5 - TRBV9 TRBD2 TGTGCCAGCAGCTCCCGGACTAGCGGGAGAAGGTCACAAGAGACCCAGTACTTC CASSSRTSGRRSQETQYF
TRBJ2-7 - TRBV7-9 TRBD2 TGTGCCAGCAGCCCCGCTCTCCCGGGGGGGGTCGAGCAGTACTTC CASSPALPGGVEQYF
TRBJ2-1 - TRBV5-4 TRBD2 TGTGCCAGCAGCTTGGGGGGACTAGCGGGAATCAATGAGCAGTTCTTC CASSLGGLAGINEQFF
TRBJ1-5 - TRBV19 TRBD1 TGTGCCAGTAGTAGGGAACAGGGGGCCAGGGGTCAGCCCCAGCATTTT CASSREQGARGQPQHF
TRBJ1-1 - TRBV7-6 - TGTGCCAGCAGCTTGGACGATCGCGGGACTGAAGCTTTCTTT CASSLDDRGTEAFF
TRBJ1-1 few TRBV9 TRBD1 TGTGCCAGCAACCGACAGGGGGGTATCGCTGAAGCTTTCTTT CASNRQGGIAEAFF
TRBJ2-7 - TRBV28 - TGTGCCAGCAGTTTAGTAGGGCTCTACGAGCAGTACTTC CASSLVGLYEQYF
TRBJ2-5 - TRBV28 TRBD2 TGTGCCAGCGGGACTAGCGGGACGCAAGAGACCCAGTACTTC CASGTSGTQETQYF
TRBJ1-2 - TRBV18 - TGTGCCAGCTCGTCTGACAGGAACCTCTATGGCTACACCTTC CASSSDRNLYGYTF
TRBJ2-2 once TRBV6-5 TRBD2 TGTGCCAGCAGTCGGGGGGGTTCCGCCGGGGAGCTGTTTTTT CASSRGGSAGELFF
TRBJ2-7 - TRBV2 - TGTGCCAGCAGGAAGCAGGGGTACGCTGCAAACTACGAGCAGTACTTC CASRKQGYAANYEQYF
TRBJ2-2 - TRBV27 - TGTGCCAGCAAGCGATCCCAGAACACCGGGGAGCTGTTTTTT CASKRSQNTGELFF
TRBJ2-2 - TRBV28 - TGTGCTACTACACAGGGTCTCGCGAACACCGGGGAGCTGTTTTTT CATTQGLANTGELFF
TRBJ2-2 - TRBV10-3 TRBD2 TGTGCCATCAGTGAGGCTAGCGGGGGGGCTCCGAACACCGGGGAGCTGTTTTTT CAISEASGGAPNTGELFF
TRBJ1-4 - TRBV5-6 - TGTGCCAGCAGCCGAGAAAGGACGGCTGAAAAACTGTTTTTT CASSRERTAEKLFF
TRBJ1-2 - TRBV7-3 TRBD1 TGTGCCAGCAGCGCCATGCCGGGACAGGGGGACTATGGCTACACCTTC CASSAMPGQGDYGYTF
TRBJ2-6 - TRBV5-1 - TGCGCCAGCAGCTGGGGCGCGGTCTCTGGGGCCAACGTCCTGACTTTC CASSWGAVSGANVLTF
TRBJ2-2 - TRBV14 - TGTGCCAGCAGCCAGGAGCTAGCGAACACCGGGGAGCTGTTTTTT CASSQELANTGELFF
TRBJ2-5 - TRBV7-9 - TGTGCCAGCAGCCCTGGGGAGACCCAGTACTTC CASSPGETQYF
TRBJ2-3 - TRBV5-4 - TGTGCCAGCAGCAATCGGGAGAAAGATACGCAGTATTTT CASSNREKDTQYF
TRBJ2-7 - TRBV4-1 TRBD2 TGCGCCAGCAGTCCCGGGGGGTGGGATGGCTACGAGCAGTACTTC CASSPGGWDGYEQYF
TRBJ2-6 - TRBV18 - TGTGCCAGCTCACCACCAGAGAACTCTGGGGCCAACGTCCTGACTTTC CASSPPENSGANVLTF
TRBJ2-3 few TRBV7-2 TRBD2 TGTGCCAGCAGCTCAGGGTTCGGGGGGGCCGGGGATACGCAGTATTTT CASSSGFGGAGDTQYF
TRBJ1-1 few TRBV18 - TGTGCCAGCTCATGGGAGAAGATCACTGAAGCTTTCTTT CASSWEKITEAFF
TRBJ2-1 - TRBV7-2 - TGTGCCAGCAGCTTGGGGTGGAACAATGAGCAGTTCTTC CASSLGWNNEQFF
TRBJ2-1 - TRBV7-9 - TGTGCCAGCAGCTTATCCGGACACAATGAGCAGTTCTTC CASSLSGHNEQFF
TRBJ2-5 - TRBV18 - TGTGCCAGCTCACAGGGAGCGGGAGAGACCCAGTACTTC CASSQGAGETQYF
TRBJ1-3 - TRBV18 TRBD1 TGTGCCAGCTCGGAAGGACAGGGCCTCTCTGGAAACACCATATATTTT CASSEGQGLSGNTIYF
TRBJ1-2 - TRBV19 - TGTGCCAGTAGAAGCAGACAGGCTAACTATGGCTACACCTTC CASRSRQANYGYTF
TRBJ2-3 - TRBV18 - TGTGCCAGCTCACCACAGGGACCGCCTCTCCAGGGTACGCAGTATTTT CASSPQGPPLQGTQYF
TRBJ1-1 - TRBV14 - TGTGCCAGCAGCCTGACAGGCAGATACACTGAAGCTTTCTTT CASSLTGRYTEAFF
TRBJ2-3 - TRBV6-5 - TGTGCCAGCAGTACCCTGCCCCGGCCGCATACGCAGTATTTT CASSTLPRPHTQYF
TRBJ2-7 - TRBV25-1 - TGTGCCAGCAGTACCAGGGGAATCGCCTACGAGCAGTACTTC CASSTRGIAYEQYF
TRBJ1-5 - TRBV19 - TGTGCCTCCCGGCCCCAAGTTGGCAATCAGCCCCAGCATTTT CASRPQVGNQPQHF
TRBJ1-4 - TRBV30 - TGTGCCTGGAGTGACGACAGTCGAAATGAAAAACTGTTTTTT CAWSDDSRNEKLFF
TRBJ2-5 - TRBV5-6 - TGTGCCAGCAGCTTGGTACGGTGGGAGACCCAGTACTTC CASSLVRWETQYF